This TCR beta chain was sequenced for a study of memory CD4+ T cells and cytomegalovirus serostatus. Study observations and caveats: About 40% of the roughly 160 known CMV-associated TCRbeta sequences appeared in CD4+ memory.

Comments on this clone: The antigen is not known.

After removal of 4 bases from V and 2 bases from J, the junction contained 3 bases not matched to a gene. CDR3 length equals 15 residues. From germline, CDR1 is SGHDN and CDR2 FVKESK. Single viable CD3+CD4+CD8-CD45RO+ cells were sorted as the memory CD4+ T cells. The method was immunoSEQ multiplex PCR; TCRdb's version includes in-frame clones alone and lacks a portion of them. The table has nearly 60,000 clones, about three quarters seen once. This chain uses TRBV14 with TRBJ2-7; 12 bases are a match to TRBD2. The TCR comes from an adult in good health and CMV-seronegative. The sample taken for sequencing was memory CD4+ T cells from blood. CDR3 sequence: CASSLTSGRTYEQYF. CDR3 bases: TGTGCCAGCAGCCTTACTAGCGGGAGGACCTACGAGCAGTACTTC.